A selection of T cell receptor beta chains follows, all from one sample in a study of early stage breast cancer tumors. Data came from immunoSEQ multiplex PCR; TCRdb stores just in-frame clones and leaves some out. The table shows 5,500 to 7,000 clones, with 73% occurring only once. Specimen: normal breast tissue next to the tumor. These receptor sequences come from a person aged 35-49 years with breast cancer. CDR3s include the opening cysteine and the closing phenylalanine or tryptophan. A D gene is named only where the DNA matches it firmly. Clone size is stated in some rows and not others, as once, few, many or a class when expanded.

cdr3_aa: CASGRGGYEQYF
cdr3_nt: TGTGCCAGCGGGAGGGGGGGCTACGAGCAGTACTTC
j_call: TRBJ2-7
d_call: -
cdr3_length: 12
clone_size: few
v_call: TRBV2

cdr3_aa: CASSVGRKALNNEQFF
cdr3_nt: TGTGCCAGTAGCGTGGGTAGGAAGGCCCTGAACAATGAGCAGTTCTTC
j_call: TRBJ2-1
d_call: -
cdr3_length: 16
clone_size: -
v_call: TRBV19

cdr3_aa: CASSQVTTGVSGETQYF
cdr3_nt: TGCGCCAGCAGCCAGGTTACTACAGGGGTCTCTGGAGAGACCCAGTACTTC
j_call: TRBJ2-5
d_call: TRBD1
cdr3_length: 17
clone_size: few
v_call: TRBV4-1

cdr3_aa: CASSRPGQGENTIYF
cdr3_nt: TGTGCCAGTAGCCGGCCGGGACAGGGAGAGAACACCATATATTTT
j_call: TRBJ1-3
d_call: TRBD1
cdr3_length: 15
clone_size: -
v_call: TRBV19

cdr3_aa: CAWSGLAGTDTQYF
cdr3_nt: TGTGCCTGGAGTGGACTAGCGGGAACAGATACGCAGTATTTT
j_call: TRBJ2-3
d_call: TRBD2
cdr3_length: 14
clone_size: -
v_call: TRBV30

cdr3_aa: CASSFGTRGNTIYF
cdr3_nt: TGTGCCAGCAGTTTCGGGACACGAGGAAACACCATATATTTT
j_call: TRBJ1-3
d_call: -
cdr3_length: 14
clone_size: -
v_call: TRBV7-9

cdr3_aa: CAISEIQGTEAFF
cdr3_nt: TGTGCCATCAGTGAGATTCAGGGCACTGAAGCTTTCTTT
j_call: TRBJ1-1
d_call: -
cdr3_length: 13
clone_size: -
v_call: TRBV10-3

cdr3_aa: CASSFGSNTGELFF
cdr3_nt: TGTGCCAGCAGCTTTGGGTCGAACACCGGGGAGCTGTTTTTT
j_call: TRBJ2-2
d_call: -
cdr3_length: 14
clone_size: -
v_call: TRBV11-2

cdr3_aa: CASSSRYNQQFF
cdr3_nt: TGTGCCAGCAGCTCCCGGTATAACCAGCAGTTCTTC
j_call: TRBJ2-1
d_call: -
cdr3_length: 12
clone_size: -
v_call: TRBV7-9

cdr3_aa: CASSRTASGNTIYF
cdr3_nt: TGTGCCAGCAGCAGGACAGCGTCTGGAAACACCATATATTTT
j_call: TRBJ1-3
d_call: -
cdr3_length: 14
clone_size: -
v_call: TRBV5-4

cdr3_aa: CASSYSLAVTDTQYF
cdr3_nt: TGTGCCAGCAGTTACTCGCTAGCGGTCACAGATACGCAGTATTTT
j_call: TRBJ2-3
d_call: TRBD2
cdr3_length: 15
clone_size: -
v_call: TRBV6-6

cdr3_aa: CASSQVGRGRDTEAFF
cdr3_nt: TGTGCCAGCAGCCAAGTGGGCAGGGGCAGGGACACTGAAGCTTTCTTT
j_call: TRBJ1-1
d_call: -
cdr3_length: 16
clone_size: -
v_call: TRBV14

cdr3_aa: CASSSGKTGGQNYGYTF
cdr3_nt: TGTGCCAGCAGCTCAGGAAAGACAGGGGGGCAAAACTATGGCTACACCTTC
j_call: TRBJ1-2
d_call: TRBD1
cdr3_length: 17
clone_size: -
v_call: TRBV5-4

cdr3_aa: CASSNTPLDSGLEQYF
cdr3_nt: TGTGCCAGCAGCAATACACCCCTGGACAGTGGGCTCGAGCAGTACTTC
j_call: TRBJ2-7
d_call: -
cdr3_length: 16
clone_size: -
v_call: TRBV7-2

cdr3_aa: CASSLRAGTSGSLEFF
cdr3_nt: TGTGCCAGCAGTCTTCGTGCCGGGACTAGCGGGAGCCTGGAGTTCTTC
j_call: TRBJ2-1
d_call: -
cdr3_length: 16
clone_size: -
v_call: TRBV21-1

cdr3_aa: CASSWRGGSYNEQFF
cdr3_nt: TGTGCCAGCAGTTGGAGGGGGGGCTCCTACAATGAGCAGTTCTTC
j_call: TRBJ2-1
d_call: -
cdr3_length: 15
clone_size: -
v_call: TRBV27

cdr3_aa: CASSLGGGLAKEQFF
cdr3_nt: TGTGCCAGCAGCTTAGGGGGGGGTTTAGCGAAAGAGCAGTTCTTC
j_call: TRBJ2-1
d_call: TRBD2
cdr3_length: 15
clone_size: -
v_call: TRBV11-3

cdr3_aa: CASSPRTSTHEQYF
cdr3_nt: TGTGCCAGCAGTCCCAGGACTAGCACGCACGAGCAGTACTTC
j_call: TRBJ2-7
d_call: TRBD2
cdr3_length: 14
clone_size: -
v_call: TRBV2

cdr3_aa: CASRQTSGIADTQYF
cdr3_nt: TGTGCCAGCAGACAAACTAGCGGGATTGCAGATACGCAGTATTTT
j_call: TRBJ2-3
d_call: TRBD2
cdr3_length: 15
clone_size: -
v_call: TRBV6-5

cdr3_aa: CASSSEITSPTRGTQYF
cdr3_nt: TGTGCCAGCAGTTCGGAAATCACATCACCGACACGGGGGACGCAGTATTTT
j_call: TRBJ2-3
d_call: -
cdr3_length: 17
clone_size: -
v_call: TRBV27

cdr3_aa: CASSLGGYGYEQYF
cdr3_nt: TGTGCCAGCAGCTTAGGGGGATACGGCTACGAGCAGTACTTC
j_call: TRBJ2-7
d_call: -
cdr3_length: 14
clone_size: -
v_call: TRBV11-3

cdr3_aa: CASSQEPATNEKLFF
cdr3_nt: TGTGCCAGCAGTCAAGAACCAGCAACTAATGAAAAACTGTTTTTT
j_call: TRBJ1-4
d_call: -
cdr3_length: 15
clone_size: -
v_call: TRBV6-4

cdr3_aa: CASSLVQGASETQYF
cdr3_nt: TGTGCCAGCAGCTTAGTTCAGGGGGCATCGGAGACCCAGTACTTC
j_call: TRBJ2-5
d_call: TRBD1
cdr3_length: 15
clone_size: -
v_call: TRBV11-2

cdr3_aa: CATSRVSHSEQYF
cdr3_nt: TGTGCCACCAGCAGAGTAAGTCACAGCGAGCAGTACTTC
j_call: TRBJ2-7
d_call: -
cdr3_length: 13
clone_size: -
v_call: TRBV15

cdr3_aa: CASSGQGWSGGGGEQFF
cdr3_nt: TGTGCCAGCAGTGGGCAAGGATGGAGCGGGGGAGGTGGGGAGCAGTTCTTC
j_call: TRBJ2-1
d_call: TRBD2
cdr3_length: 17
clone_size: few
v_call: TRBV2

cdr3_aa: CASNSRDAHLYNEQFF
cdr3_nt: TGTGCCAGCAACTCACGGGACGCCCATTTATACAATGAGCAGTTCTTC
j_call: TRBJ2-1
d_call: -
cdr3_length: 16
clone_size: -
v_call: TRBV6-4

cdr3_aa: CAWSAWGVTDTQYF
cdr3_nt: TGTGCCTGGAGTGCATGGGGTGTGACAGATACGCAGTATTTT
j_call: TRBJ2-3
d_call: -
cdr3_length: 14
clone_size: -
v_call: TRBV30

cdr3_aa: CASSEGQGADTQYF
cdr3_nt: TGTGCCAGCAGTGAGGGACAGGGGGCAGATACGCAGTATTTT
j_call: TRBJ2-3
d_call: TRBD1
cdr3_length: 14
clone_size: few
v_call: TRBV6-1

cdr3_aa: CASSEGTGGVYEQYF
cdr3_nt: TGTGCCAGCAGTGAAGGGACAGGGGGCGTCTACGAGCAGTACTTC
j_call: TRBJ2-7
d_call: TRBD1
cdr3_length: 15
clone_size: -
v_call: TRBV6-1

cdr3_aa: CASSLWTSGRSDEQFF
cdr3_nt: TGTGCCAGCAGCTTATGGACTAGCGGGAGATCCGATGAGCAGTTCTTC
j_call: TRBJ2-1
d_call: TRBD2
cdr3_length: 16
clone_size: -
v_call: TRBV5-4

cdr3_aa: CASSETGLPTDTQYF
cdr3_nt: TGTGCCAGCAGTGAAACGGGACTACCCACAGATACGCAGTATTTT
j_call: TRBJ2-3
d_call: TRBD2
cdr3_length: 15
clone_size: -
v_call: TRBV2

cdr3_aa: CASSVGWQLLLSQPQHF
cdr3_nt: TGTGCCAGTAGTGTGGGCTGGCAGCTCCTTCTTAGCCAGCCCCAGCATTTT
j_call: TRBJ1-5
d_call: -
cdr3_length: 17
clone_size: -
v_call: TRBV19

cdr3_aa: CASSLAGADRVNSPLHF
cdr3_nt: TGTGCCAGCAGCTTGGCTGGGGCGGACAGGGTGAATTCACCCCTCCACTTT
j_call: TRBJ1-6
d_call: TRBD1
cdr3_length: 17
clone_size: -
v_call: TRBV5-5

cdr3_aa: CASSQAGQTSGANVLTF
cdr3_nt: TGTGCCAGCAGCCAAGCGGGACAGACTTCTGGGGCCAACGTCCTGACTTTC
j_call: TRBJ2-6
d_call: TRBD1
cdr3_length: 17
clone_size: few
v_call: TRBV4-2

cdr3_aa: CASSPTSGRYNEQFF
cdr3_nt: TGTGCCAGCAGCCCCACTAGCGGGAGGTACAATGAGCAGTTCTTC
j_call: TRBJ2-1
d_call: TRBD2
cdr3_length: 15
clone_size: -
v_call: TRBV6-5

cdr3_aa: CASSPNGLAGGETQYF
cdr3_nt: TGTGCCAGCAGCCCCAACGGACTAGCGGGAGGAGAGACCCAGTACTTC
j_call: TRBJ2-5
d_call: TRBD2
cdr3_length: 16
clone_size: few
v_call: TRBV7-8

cdr3_aa: CASSLTAGGLADTQYF
cdr3_nt: TGTGCCAGCAGCTTAACAGCGGGAGGTCTTGCAGATACGCAGTATTTT
j_call: TRBJ2-3
d_call: TRBD2
cdr3_length: 16
clone_size: -
v_call: TRBV7-9

cdr3_aa: CASSIGRVETEAFF
cdr3_nt: TGTGCCAGTAGTATAGGGAGGGTGGAGACTGAAGCTTTCTTT
j_call: TRBJ1-1
d_call: -
cdr3_length: 14
clone_size: few
v_call: TRBV19

cdr3_aa: CASSPPRPPLNEQFF
cdr3_nt: TGTGCCAGCAGCCCCCCACGGCCCCCCCTCAATGAGCAGTTCTTC
j_call: TRBJ2-1
d_call: -
cdr3_length: 15
clone_size: -
v_call: TRBV11-2

cdr3_aa: CATSRDLAGVGEQYF
cdr3_nt: TGTGCCACCAGCAGAGATCTAGCGGGAGTGGGCGAGCAGTACTTC
j_call: TRBJ2-7
d_call: TRBD2
cdr3_length: 15
clone_size: -
v_call: TRBV15

cdr3_aa: CASSLVGGRAGWGEQFF
cdr3_nt: TGTGCCAGCAGCTTAGTAGGCGGGAGGGCCGGTTGGGGTGAGCAGTTCTTC
j_call: TRBJ2-1
d_call: TRBD2
cdr3_length: 17
clone_size: -
v_call: TRBV7-9

cdr3_aa: CASSLSRLAGTDTQYF
cdr3_nt: TGTGCCAGCAGCTTGTCCAGACTAGCGGGGACAGATACGCAGTATTTT
j_call: TRBJ2-3
d_call: TRBD2
cdr3_length: 16
clone_size: -
v_call: TRBV5-4